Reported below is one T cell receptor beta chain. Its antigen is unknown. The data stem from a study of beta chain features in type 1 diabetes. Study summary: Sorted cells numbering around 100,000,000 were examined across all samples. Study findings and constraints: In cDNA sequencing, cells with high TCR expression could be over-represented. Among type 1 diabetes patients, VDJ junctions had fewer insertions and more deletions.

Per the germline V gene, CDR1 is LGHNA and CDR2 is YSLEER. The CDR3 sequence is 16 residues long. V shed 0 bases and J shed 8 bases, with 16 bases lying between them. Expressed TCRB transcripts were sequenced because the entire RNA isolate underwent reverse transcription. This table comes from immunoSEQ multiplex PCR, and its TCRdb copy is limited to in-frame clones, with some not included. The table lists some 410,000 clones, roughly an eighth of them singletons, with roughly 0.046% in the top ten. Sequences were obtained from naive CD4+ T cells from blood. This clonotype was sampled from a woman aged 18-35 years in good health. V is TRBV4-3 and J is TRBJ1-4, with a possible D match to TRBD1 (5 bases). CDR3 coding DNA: TGCGCCAGCAGCCAAGATGGTGGACGGGGCGCGGAAAAACTGTTTTTT. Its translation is CASSQDGGRGAEKLFF.